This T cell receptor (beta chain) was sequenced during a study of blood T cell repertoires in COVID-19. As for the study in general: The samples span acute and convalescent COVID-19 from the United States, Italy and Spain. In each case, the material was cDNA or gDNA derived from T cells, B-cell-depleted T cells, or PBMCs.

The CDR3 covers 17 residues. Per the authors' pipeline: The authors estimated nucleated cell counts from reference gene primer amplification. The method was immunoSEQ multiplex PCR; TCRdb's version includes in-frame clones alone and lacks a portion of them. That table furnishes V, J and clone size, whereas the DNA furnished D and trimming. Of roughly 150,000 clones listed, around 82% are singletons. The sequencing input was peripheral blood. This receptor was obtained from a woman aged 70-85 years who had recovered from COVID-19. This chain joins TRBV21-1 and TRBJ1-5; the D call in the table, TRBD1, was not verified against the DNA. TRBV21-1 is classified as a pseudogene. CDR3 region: CASSTRRGTGGRQPQHF. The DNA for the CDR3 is TGTGCCAGCAGCACCCGCCGCGGGACAGGGGGTCGTCAGCCCCAGCATTTT.